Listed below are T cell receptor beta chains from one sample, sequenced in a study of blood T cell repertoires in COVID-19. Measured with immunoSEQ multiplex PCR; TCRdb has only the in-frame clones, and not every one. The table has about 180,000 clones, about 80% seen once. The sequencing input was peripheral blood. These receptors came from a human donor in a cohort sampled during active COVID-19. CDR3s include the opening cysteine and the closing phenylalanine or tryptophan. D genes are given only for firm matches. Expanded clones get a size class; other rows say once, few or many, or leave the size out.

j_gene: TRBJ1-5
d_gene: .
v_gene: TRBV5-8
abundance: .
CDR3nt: TGTGCCAGCAGCTTGGGACAGAATAGCAATCAGCCCCAGCATTTT
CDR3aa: CASSLGQNSNQPQHF

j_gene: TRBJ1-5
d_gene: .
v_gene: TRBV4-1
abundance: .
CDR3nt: TGCGCCAGCAGCCCGTCCGGGGGCAATCAGCCCCAGCATTTT
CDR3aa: CASSPSGGNQPQHF

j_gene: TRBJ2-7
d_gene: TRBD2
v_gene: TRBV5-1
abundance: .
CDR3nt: TGCGCCCGCGCGGGGCGGGGGGGCTCCAACGAGCAGTACTTC
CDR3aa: CARAGRGGSNEQYF

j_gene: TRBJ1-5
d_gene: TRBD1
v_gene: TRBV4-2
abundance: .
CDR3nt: TGTGCCAGCAGCCAAGAAGGTCAGGGGGTAGGCAATCAGCCCCAGCATTTT
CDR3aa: CASSQEGQGVGNQPQHF

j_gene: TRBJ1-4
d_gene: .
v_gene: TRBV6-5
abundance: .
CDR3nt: TGTGCCAGCAGTTCCCTGAAGAGTGGTGAAAAACTGTTTTTT
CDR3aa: CASSSLKSGEKLFF

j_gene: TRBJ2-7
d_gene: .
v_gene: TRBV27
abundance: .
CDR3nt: TGTGCCAGCAGCTCAACTTATTACGAGCAGTACTTC
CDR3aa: CASSSTYYEQYF

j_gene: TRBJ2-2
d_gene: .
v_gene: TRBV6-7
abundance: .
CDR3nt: TGTGCCAGCAGTTACCGAGGGAGGAACACCGGGGAGCTGTTTTTT
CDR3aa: CASSYRGRNTGELFF

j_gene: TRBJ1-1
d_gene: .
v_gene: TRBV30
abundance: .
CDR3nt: TGTGCCTGGAGTGTACGGGGAACTGAAGCTTTCTTT
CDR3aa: CAWSVRGTEAFF

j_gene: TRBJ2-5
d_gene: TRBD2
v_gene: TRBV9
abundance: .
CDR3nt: TGTGCCAGCAGCTCCACTAGCGGGGGGGCTTTGGAGACCCAGTACTTC
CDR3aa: CASSSTSGGALETQYF

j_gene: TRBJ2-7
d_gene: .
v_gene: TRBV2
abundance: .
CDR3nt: TGTGCCAGCAGTGAAGGATACCTTAGTAGCTCCTACGAGCAGTACTTC
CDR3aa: CASSEGYLSSSYEQYF

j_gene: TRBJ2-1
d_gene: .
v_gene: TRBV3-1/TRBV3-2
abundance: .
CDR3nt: TGTGCCAGCAGCCAAGACGCGGTGGGTGAGCAGTTCTTC
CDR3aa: CASSQDAVGEQFF

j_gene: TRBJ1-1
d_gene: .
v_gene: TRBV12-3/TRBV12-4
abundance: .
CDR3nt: TGTGCCAGCAGTTCTGAGGCCTCTGAAGCTTTCTTT
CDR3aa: CASSSEASEAFF

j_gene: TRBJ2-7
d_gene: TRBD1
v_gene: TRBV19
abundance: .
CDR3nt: TGTGCCAGTAAATGGGACAGGGACTCCTACGAGCAGTACTTC
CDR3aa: CASKWDRDSYEQYF

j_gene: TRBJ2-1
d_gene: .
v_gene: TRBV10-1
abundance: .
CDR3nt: TGCGCCAGCAGTGAGTATGGAGAGACTAGGATCAATGAGCAGTTCTTC
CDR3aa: CASSEYGETRINEQFF

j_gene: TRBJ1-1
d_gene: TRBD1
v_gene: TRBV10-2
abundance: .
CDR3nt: TGCGCCTGCGGACAGGGGGACACTGAAGCTTTCTTT
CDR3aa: CACGQGDTEAFF

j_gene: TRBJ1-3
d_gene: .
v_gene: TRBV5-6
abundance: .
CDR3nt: TGTGCCAGCAGCTTGGTGAGCTCTGGAAACACCATATATTTT
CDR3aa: CASSLVSSGNTIYF

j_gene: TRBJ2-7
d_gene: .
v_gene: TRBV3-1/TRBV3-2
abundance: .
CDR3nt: TGTGCCAGCAGCCTCGAGGACAGCATTTACGAGCAGTACTTC
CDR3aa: CASSLEDSIYEQYF

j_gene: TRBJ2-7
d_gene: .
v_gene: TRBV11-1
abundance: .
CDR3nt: TGTGCCAGCAGCCTCTCCGGCGCAGGGATTTTAAAGAAGTACTTC
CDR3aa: CASSLSGAGILKKYF

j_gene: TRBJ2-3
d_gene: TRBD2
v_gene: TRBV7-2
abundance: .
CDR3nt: TGTGCCAGCAGCTTCGGACTAGCGGGGGCCCGAAGCACAGATACGCAGTATTTT
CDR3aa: CASSFGLAGARSTDTQYF

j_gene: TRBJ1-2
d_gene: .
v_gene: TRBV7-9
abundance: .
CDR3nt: TGTGCCAGCAGCTTAGATCGGGGGTTGGCGATTTTC
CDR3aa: CASSLDRGLAIF

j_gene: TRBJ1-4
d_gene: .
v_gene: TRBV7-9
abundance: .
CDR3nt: TGTGCCAGCAGCTTGGGGACTGGGACGGAAAAACTGTTTTTT
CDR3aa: CASSLGTGTEKLFF

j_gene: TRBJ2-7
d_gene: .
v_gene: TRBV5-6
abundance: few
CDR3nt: TGTGCCAGCAGCTCTTCGAGGGACTGGCCTTACGAGCAGTACTTC
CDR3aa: CASSSSRDWPYEQYF

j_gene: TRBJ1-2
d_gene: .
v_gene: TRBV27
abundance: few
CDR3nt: TGTGCCAGCAGTTTAACAGGAGCTCCTAACTATGGCTACACCTTC
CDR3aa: CASSLTGAPNYGYTF

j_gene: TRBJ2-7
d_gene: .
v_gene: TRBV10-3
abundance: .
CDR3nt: TGTGCCAGCAGCCATGACAGTTCCTACGAGCAGTACTTC
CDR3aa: CASSHDSSYEQYF